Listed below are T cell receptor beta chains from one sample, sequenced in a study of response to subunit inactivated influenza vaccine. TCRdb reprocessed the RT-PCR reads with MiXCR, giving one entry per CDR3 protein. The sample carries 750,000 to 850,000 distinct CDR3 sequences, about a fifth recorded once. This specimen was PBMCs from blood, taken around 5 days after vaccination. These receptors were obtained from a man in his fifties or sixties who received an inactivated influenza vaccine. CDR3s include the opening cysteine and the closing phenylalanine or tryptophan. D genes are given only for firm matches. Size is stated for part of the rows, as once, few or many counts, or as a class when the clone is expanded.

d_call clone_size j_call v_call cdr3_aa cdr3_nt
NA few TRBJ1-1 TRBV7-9 CASSLTPSRDTEAFF TGTGCCAGCAGCTTAACCCCGAGTAGGGACACTGAAGCTTTCTTT
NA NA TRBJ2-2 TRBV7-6 CASSSTFTTGELFF TGTGCCAGCAGCTCAACCTTCACCACCGGGGAGCTGTTTTTT
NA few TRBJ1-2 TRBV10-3 CAIHGQNGNYGYTF TGTGCCATCCACGGACAGAATGGGAACTATGGCTACACCTTC
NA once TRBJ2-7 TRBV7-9 CASSLTEGGYEQYF TGTGCCAGCAGCTTAACCGAGGGAGGCTACGAGCAGTACTTC
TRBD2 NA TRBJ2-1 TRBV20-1 CSARVGLAGGQTYNEQFF TGCAGTGCTAGGGTGGGACTAGCGGGAGGCCAAACCTACAATGAGCAGTTCTTC
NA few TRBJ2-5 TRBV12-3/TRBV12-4 CASSSHSQETQYF TGTGCCAGCAGTTCTCACAGCCAAGAGACCCAGTACTTC
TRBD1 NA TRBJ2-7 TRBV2 CASIQTGREQYF TGTGCCAGCATTCAGACAGGGCGGGAGCAGTACTTC
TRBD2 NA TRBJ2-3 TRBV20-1 CSARSGTSGSTDTQYF TGCAGTGCCCGATCCGGGACTAGCGGGAGCACAGATACGCAGTATTTT
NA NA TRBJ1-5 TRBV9 CASSAGLYSNQPQHF TGTGCCAGCAGCGCGGGACTTTATAGCAATCAGCCCCAGCATTTT
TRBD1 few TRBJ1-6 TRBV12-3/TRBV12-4 CASSARGHGSPLHF TGTGCCAGCAGTGCCAGGGGGCATGGTTCACCCCTCCACTTT
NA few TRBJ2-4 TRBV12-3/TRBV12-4 CASSFQGGGIQYF TGTGCCAGCAGCTTCCAAGGGGGGGGCATTCAGTACTTC
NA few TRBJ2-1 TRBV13 CASSPLRGGGRNEQFF TGTGCCAGCAGCCCCCTCCGAGGGGGGGGCCGAAATGAGCAGTTCTTC
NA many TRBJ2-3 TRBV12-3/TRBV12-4 CASSSGRASTQYF TGTGCCAGCAGCTCAGGCCGAGCGTCTACGCAGTATTTT
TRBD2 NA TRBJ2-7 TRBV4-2 CASSQLKLAGGTYEQYF TGTGCCAGCAGCCAGCTTAAACTAGCGGGGGGGACCTACGAGCAGTACTTC
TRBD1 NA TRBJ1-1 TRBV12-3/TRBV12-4 CASSLNRDRGAFF TGTGCCAGCAGTTTAAACCGGGACAGAGGAGCTTTCTTT
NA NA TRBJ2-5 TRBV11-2 CASSLFREGSRGTQYF TGTGCCAGCAGCTTATTTAGGGAAGGGAGCCGAGGCACCCAGTACTTC
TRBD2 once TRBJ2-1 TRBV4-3 CASSQGRLAGGSEQFF TGCGCCAGCAGCCAGGGTCGACTAGCGGGAGGGAGTGAGCAGTTCTTC
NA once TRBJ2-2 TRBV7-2 CASSLDYRVVTGELFF TGTGCCAGCAGCTTAGACTACAGGGTAGTGACCGGGGAGCTGTTTTTT
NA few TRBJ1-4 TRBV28 CASSLRGHEKKLFF TGTGCCAGCAGCCTCAGGGGTCATGAGAAAAAACTGTTTTTT
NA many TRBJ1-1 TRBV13 CASSSSRPVSAGSNTEAFF TGTGCCAGCAGCTCCTCTAGGCCAGTCTCTGCGGGGTCAAACACTGAAGCTTTCTTT
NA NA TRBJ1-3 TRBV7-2 CASSPGAKGNTIYF TGTGCCAGCAGTCCGGGAGCGAAAGGAAACACCATATATTTT
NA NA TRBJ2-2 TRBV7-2 CASTPVAGTGELFF TGTGCCAGCACCCCCGTTGCAGGAACCGGGGAGCTGTTTTTT
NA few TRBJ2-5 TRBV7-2 CASSPDRQTQYF TGTGCCAGCAGCCCGGACCGTCAGACCCAGTACTTC
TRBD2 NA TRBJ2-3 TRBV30 CAWSVLASGTDTQYF TGTGCCTGGAGTGTACTAGCGAGTGGCACAGATACGCAGTATTTT
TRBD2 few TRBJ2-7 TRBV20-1 CSASDSGTSVTYEQYF TGCAGTGCTAGTGATTCCGGGACTAGCGTAACCTACGAGCAGTACTTC
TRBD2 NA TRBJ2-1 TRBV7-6 CASSPRFSGRPYNEQFF TGTGCCAGCAGCCCCCGGTTTAGCGGGAGACCCTACAATGAGCAGTTCTTC